This T cell receptor beta chain came from a study of cytomegalovirus exposure and HLA in healthy donors. Whole-study results and caveats: The HLA-A and HLA-B alleles of most subjects were reportedly predicted accurately from TCR beta sequences.

60 Vbeta and 13 Jbeta primers were used in PCR. Sequencing was performed with immunoSEQ multiplex PCR; in TCRdb, only in-frame clones are kept and a portion is missing. The sample includes under 200,000 clones, around 82% of them seen just once. With respect to this clone: Its cognate antigen is unknown.

The CDR3 covers 15 residues. V shed 7 bases, J shed 1 base, and the junction held 4 bases outside the gene matches. CDR1 is LNHDA and CDR2 is SQIVND in the germline V gene (reference sequence). The sequenced sample consisted of PBMCs. The chain joins TRBV19 to TRBJ2-2, with TRBD1 matching over 9 bases. This receptor was obtained from a middle-aged man in good health and CMV-seronegative. CDR3 nucleotide sequence: TGTGCCAGTATTTTGGGACAGGGGAACACCGGGGAGCTGTTTTTT. This sequence encodes CASILGQGNTGELFF.